Following are 27 T cell receptor beta chains from one sample sequenced in a study of blood T cell repertoires in COVID-19. Some clones are missing from TCRdb's copy, which holds only in-frame ones; the method was immunoSEQ multiplex PCR. The sample holds 290,000 or so clones, around nine tenths seen once. The material sequenced was PBMCs or T cells enriched from blood (not recorded which). The receptors were sampled from a young woman who had recovered from COVID-19.

This clone was seen a single time. This chain joins TRBV18 and TRBJ1-4, with 10 bases fitting TRBD1. CDR3 length: 16 amino acids. Germline values: CDR1 KGHSH, CDR2 LQKENI. V was pared by 4 bases and J by 8 bases, with 10 bases of the junction left unmatched. CDR3 in DNA: TGTGCCAGCTCACTCATGGAGGACAGGGGGAAGGAAAAACTGTTTTTT. Its protein product is CASSLMEDRGKEKLFF.

The genes are TRBV3-1 (or the pseudogene TRBV3-2) and TRBJ2-5; 8 bases map to TRBD1. CDR3 size: 16 residues. Germline V CDR1 and CDR2: LGHDT, YNNKEL (reference sequence). Unmatched junction bases numbered 8, after V lost 0 bases and J lost 5 bases. CDR3 residues: CASSQDAGQGGETQYF. The CDR3 region has the DNA TGTGCCAGCAGCCAAGATGCCGGACAGGGTGGGGAGACCCAGTACTTC.

The CDR3 here is CASGGRAPREQYF. The DNA of the CDR3 is TGTGCCAGCGGTGGGAGGGCCCCCCGCGAGCAGTACTTC. The chain joins TRBV9 to TRBJ2-7; 7 nucleotides line up with TRBD2. The junction had 10 bases not matched to a gene; V was cut back by 7 bases and J by 6 bases. CDR3 length equals 13 residues. The germline V gene encodes CDR1 SGDLS and CDR2 YYNGEE.

The V gene is TRBV30, the J gene TRBJ1-1; 11 nucleotides agree with TRBD1. The CDR3 totals 15 residues. V dropped 5 bases and J dropped 0; count of bases not matched to a gene: 5. Germline lookup yields CDR1 GTSNPN and CDR2 SVGIG (reference sequence). The CDR3 nucleotides are TGTGCCTGGTCCCGGGACAGGGGGATGAACACTGAAGCTTTCTTT. It encodes CAWSRDRGMNTEAFF.

The gene calls are TRBV11-3 and TRBJ2-5, with a weak D call TRBD2 (7 bases). V lost 1 base and J lost 0, with 12 bases in between. This CDR3 is built from 16 residues. The germline CDR1 and CDR2 sequences are SGHNT and YENEEA. The CDR3 nucleotides are TGTGCCAGCAGCTTAGCGGGGGGCTATTACCAAGAGACCCAGTACTTC. Translation: CASSLAGGYYQETQYF.

The sample holds one count of this clone. V gene TRBV27 combines with J gene TRBJ2-7, with a possible D match to TRBD1 (5 bases). Germline V gene lookup returns CDR1 MNHEY and CDR2 SMNVEV (reference sequence). V was trimmed by 5 bases and J by 3 bases, leaving 20 bases between them. CDR3 length equals 16 residues. In DNA form, the CDR3 reads TGTGCCAGCAGTCATCAACAGGTCTCCACCGACTACGAGCAGTACTTC. It is translated as CASSHQQVSTDYEQYF.

The V gene is TRBV13, the J gene TRBJ2-3; a weak D match, TRBD2 (6 bases). The germline CDR1 and CDR2 sequences are PRHDT and FYEKMQ (reference sequence). V was pared by 4 bases and J by 5 bases, with 16 bases between. CDR3 size: 15 residues. The CDR3 DNA follows: TGTGCCAGCAGCTCCGTTGCGGGGTGGGGAGATACGCAGTATTTT. Protein product: CASSSVAGWGDTQYF.

The chain combines TRBV18 with TRBJ2-7; 9 positions agree with TRBD1. The V and J ends lost 2 bases and 6 bases, in that order; junction bases with no gene match: 8. The CDR3 totals 15 residues. Germline CDR1 is KGHSH and CDR2 is LQKENI. The CDR3 protein is CASSPTGTGTVEQYF. Here the CDR3 DNA reads TGTGCCAGCTCACCAACCGGGACAGGGACTGTCGAGCAGTACTTC.

This clone was counted once. The rearrangement uses TRBV24-1 and TRBJ2-3; TRBD1 agrees at 9 bases. Germline V gene sequence: CDR1 KGHDR, CDR2 SFDVKD. The CDR3 length is 18 residues. Losses at the gene ends were 4 bases for V and 0 bases for J; bases not matched to a gene: 10. The CDR3 DNA reads TGTGCCACCAGTGAGGCCGGGACAGGGACCCGAAGCACAGATACGCAGTATTTT. Translating gives CATSEAGTGTRSTDTQYF.

V is TRBV4-2 and J is TRBJ2-2; TRBD2 agrees at 7 bases. J gave up 3 bases and V 1 base, and 5 bases lay outside the gene matches. The CDR3 spans 16 residues. Germline CDR1 is LGHNA and CDR2 is YNFKEQ. CDR3 DNA sequence: TGTGCCAGCAGCCAAGGTCTAGCGGTGGACACCGGGGAGCTGTTTTTT. Its protein is CASSQGLAVDTGELFF.

This rearrangement joins TRBV7-8 to TRBJ2-4, with 13 nucleotides matching TRBD2. The CDR3 consists of 18 residues. After removal of 5 bases from V and 8 bases from J, the junction contained 15 bases not matched to a gene. Germline loops: CDR1 SGHVS, CDR2 FQNEAQ. The CDR3 loop reads CASSGTSGRADLLDIQYF. The DNA for the CDR3 is TGTGCCAGCAGCGGTACTAGCGGGAGGGCCGACCTTCTGGACATTCAGTACTTC.

The DNA for the CDR3 is TGTGCCAGCAGCCAAGACAGGACAGCCTATCAGCCCCAGCATTTT. Translation gives CASSQDRTAYQPQHF. The chain uses TRBV3-1 (or the pseudogene TRBV3-2) and TRBJ1-5; TRBD1 is a possible D gene (6 bases). V was trimmed by 0 bases and J by 5 bases, leaving 11 bases between them. Germline V gives CDR1 LGHDT, CDR2 YNNKEL (reference sequence). CDR3 length equals 15 residues.

This chain connects TRBV3-1 (or the pseudogene TRBV3-2) to TRBJ2-7; the D gene is possibly TRBD2 (5 bases). Trimming pared 5 bases from V and 10 bases from J, leaving 21 bases between. There are 14 residues in the CDR3. CDR1 and CDR2 from the germline V gene are LGHDT and YNNKEL (reference sequence). The CDR3 coding sequence is TGTGCCAGCAGCGAAGGACGGGATATAAGGCAACAGTACTTC. The encoded protein is CASSEGRDIRQQYF.

This chain joins TRBV11-3 and TRBJ2-2, with a tentative D call TRBD2 (6 bases). V was clipped by 5 bases and J by 7 bases, with 14 bases between them. CDR1 and CDR2 (germline): SGHNT, YENEEA. The CDR3 sequence is 14 residues long. The CDR3 spells CASSHGTVDGELFF. CDR3 DNA: TGTGCCAGCAGCCATGGGACTGTTGACGGGGAGCTGTTTTTT.

V gene TRBV6-6 combines with J gene TRBJ1-5, with D possibly matching TRBD1 (6 bases). The germline CDR1 and CDR2 sequences are MNHNY and SVGAGI (reference sequence). The CDR3 runs 14 residues. Trimming took off 6 bases at V and 1 base at J, with 10 bases between the two ends. The CDR3 is CASRGAESNQPQHF. The DNA of the CDR3 is TGTGCCAGCAGGGGGGCCGAAAGCAATCAGCCCCAGCATTTT.

The rearrangement links TRBV5-6 to TRBJ1-3; D unclear. The germline gives CDR1 SGHDT, CDR2 YYEEEE. V gave up 6 bases and J gave up 0 bases, with 10 bases separating them. This CDR3 region has 14 residues. CDR3: CASMTRHSGNTIYF. In DNA, the CDR3 is TGTGCCAGCATGACTAGGCACTCTGGAAACACCATATATTTT. Combining the CDR3 with reference TRBV5-6 and TRBJ1-3 gives the whole variable domain DAGVTQSPTHLIKTRGQQVTLRCSPKSGHDTVSWYQQALGQGPQFIFQYYEEEERQRGNFPDRFSGHQFPNYSSELNVNALLLGDSALYLCASMTRHSGNTIYFGEGSWLTVV.

This clone appeared a single time. The chain joins TRBV4-3 to TRBJ2-3; 8 bases match TRBD2. CDR3 length equals 16 residues. J gave up 1 base and V 0 bases, and 3 bases lay outside the gene matches. Germline CDR1 is LGHNA and CDR2 is YSLEER. CDR3 sequence: CASSQDTGGGTDTQYF. CDR3 DNA sequence: TGCGCCAGCAGCCAAGATACGGGGGGGGGCACAGATACGCAGTATTTT.

This chain links TRBV4-1 with TRBJ2-5; 9 bases align to TRBD1. The V gene's germline CDR1 is MGHRA and CDR2 YSYEKL. CDR3 length: 16 residues. Trimming took 5 bases from V and 0 from J; bases not matched to a gene: 7. This CDR3 is CASSGPGQGDQETQYF. CDR3 bases: TGCGCCAGCAGCGGCCCGGGACAGGGCGACCAAGAGACCCAGTACTTC.

The V gene is TRBV5-1, the J gene TRBJ1-5, with 10 positions matching TRBD1. The germline V gene has CDR1 SGHRS and CDR2 YFSETQ. The CDR3 spans 15 residues. The V and J ends lost 4 bases and 3 bases, in that order; junction bases with no gene match: 4. In DNA, the CDR3 is TGCGCCAGCAGCCGGACAGGGGGTTACAATCAGCCCCAGCATTTT. Encoded protein: CASSRTGGYNQPQHF. The full variable domain, rest sourced from reference TRBV5-1 and TRBJ1-5, is KAGVTQTPRYLIKTRGQQVTLSCSPISGHRSVSWYQQTPGQGLQFLFEYFSETQRNKGNFPGRFSGRQFSNSRSEMNVSTLELGDSALYLCASSRTGGYNQPQHFGDGTRLSIL.

CDR3 bases: TGTGCCAGCAGCTTAGCCTATACAGATACGCAGTATTTT. It is translated as CASSLAYTDTQYF. This chain uses TRBV7-9 with TRBJ2-3, with D uncertain. This CDR3 spans 13 amino acids. V lost 0 bases and J lost 3, with 4 bases in between. Germline V gene sequence: CDR1 SEHNR, CDR2 FQNEAQ (reference sequence).

This CDR3 reads CASSRDRTYEQYF. CDR3 nucleotide sequence: TGTGCCAGTAGTCGGGACAGGACCTACGAGCAGTACTTC. The chain uses TRBV19 and TRBJ2-7; 8 bases are shared with TRBD1. Looked up from germline, CDR1 is LNHDA and CDR2 is SQIVND (reference sequence). V shed 5 bases, J shed 2 bases, and the junction held 2 bases outside the gene matches. The CDR3 spans 13 residues.

The chain has TRBV6-5 and TRBJ2-7; TRBD1 matches at 8 bases. The length of the CDR3 is 14 residues. The ends lost 6 bases at V and 2 bases at J; junction bases unmatched: 6. Germline-derived CDR1 and CDR2 are MNHEY and SVGAGI. The CDR3 sequence: CASRDDRGPYEQYF. CDR3 nucleotides: TGTGCCAGCAGAGACGACAGGGGTCCCTACGAGCAGTACTTC.

The chain recombines TRBV4-1 with TRBJ1-2; 7 bases are a match to TRBD1. The length of the CDR3 is 17 residues. V lost 0 bases, J lost 0 bases, and 7 bases stayed unmatched. CDR1 is MGHRA and CDR2 is YSYEKL in the germline V gene. As DNA, the CDR3 is TGCGCCAGCAGCCAAGATTTTCGGGACAGACCTAACTATGGCTACACCTTC. Translating gives CASSQDFRDRPNYGYTF.

A note on this clone: The identical CDR3 is also encoded by other nucleotide sequences in the sample. The CDR3 bases are TGCGCCAGCAGCCACAGCGGGACAGGGGAACTCTACGAGCAGTACTTC. This translates into CASSHSGTGELYEQYF. J is TRBJ2-7 and V is TRBV4-3; 10 positions match TRBD1. V was pared by 3 bases and J by 3 bases, with 8 bases of the junction left unmatched. Looked up from germline, CDR1 is LGHNA and CDR2 is YSLEER. The CDR3 extends over 16 amino acids.

The rearrangement uses TRBV14 and TRBJ2-5; 14 bases map to TRBD2. Unmatched junction bases numbered 6, after V lost 4 bases and J lost 5 bases. CDR3 length equals 16 residues. Germline lookup yields CDR1 SGHDN and CDR2 FVKESK. The CDR3 DNA reads as TGTGCCAGCAGCCTCGGGACTAGCGGGAGATTGGAGACCCAGTACTTC. This encodes CASSLGTSGRLETQYF. The variable domain in full, completed from reference TRBV14 and TRBJ2-5, reads EAGVTQFPSHSVIEKGQTVTLRCDPISGHDNLYWYRRVMGKEIKFLLHFVKESKQDESGMPNNRFLAERTGGTYSTLKVQPAELEDSGVYFCASSLGTSGRLETQYFGPGTRLLVL.

This chain uses TRBV7-9 with TRBJ2-2; D is possibly TRBD2 (5 bases). From germline, CDR1 is SEHNR and CDR2 FQNEAQ (reference sequence). Between the trimmed V and J ends, which lost 3 bases and 4 bases, there was a span of 9 bases. CDR3 length: 14 residues. DNA for the CDR3: TGTGCCAGCAGCTTGGACGGACTCACCGGGGAGCTGTTTTTT. It yields the protein CASSLDGLTGELFF.

The chain joins TRBV10-1 to TRBJ2-7, with 10 bases aligning to TRBD2. The CDR3 runs 14 residues. The J segment lost 1 base and the V segment lost 8 bases, leaving 5 bases of the junction unmatched. Germline CDR1 is WNHNN and CDR2 is SYGVQD (reference sequence). CDR3 sequence: CASSLAGVSYEQYF. DNA for the CDR3: TGCGCCAGCTCGCTAGCGGGAGTATCCTACGAGCAGTACTTC.